This TCR beta chain was observed in a study of CD8 T cells in Susac syndrome. Whole-study context: Patients with Susac syndrome were therapy-naive, on corticosteroids, or on intravenous immunoglobulin alone at blood draw. Whole-study findings and limits: The CD4+ T cell repertoires from Susac syndrome exhibited no clonal expansion.

Random-hexamer reverse transcription was applied to about 0.5 to 1 ug RNA. An immunoSEQ multiplex PCR amplified TCR beta CDR3 over 54 Vbeta and 13 Jbeta. TCRdb reanalysed the immunoSEQ multiplex PCR reads using MiXCR and keeps one entry per CDR3 protein. The sample includes hundreds of thousands of distinct CDR3 sequences, roughly 93% of them seen just once. There are 14 residues in the CDR3. CDR1 SGDLS and CDR2 YYNGEE come from the germline V gene. Trimming stripped 1 base from V and 6 bases from J, with 13 bases between. With regard to this clonotype: No antigen is known for it.

The receptor's source is a human donor with Susac syndrome. J is TRBJ1-2 and V is TRBV9, with D possibly matching TRBD1 (6 bases). The source material was CD4+ T cells from PBMCs. The CDR3 spells CASSVTGWGDGYTF. In DNA, the CDR3 is TGTGCCAGCAGCGTAACAGGGTGGGGGGATGGCTACACCTTC. Full variable domain (missing parts from reference TRBV9 and TRBJ1-2): DSGVTQTPKHLITATGQRVTLRCSPRSGDLSVYWYQQSLDQGLQFLIQYYNGEERAKGNILERFSAQQFPDLHSELNLSSLELGDSALYFCASSVTGWGDGYTFGSGTRLTVV.